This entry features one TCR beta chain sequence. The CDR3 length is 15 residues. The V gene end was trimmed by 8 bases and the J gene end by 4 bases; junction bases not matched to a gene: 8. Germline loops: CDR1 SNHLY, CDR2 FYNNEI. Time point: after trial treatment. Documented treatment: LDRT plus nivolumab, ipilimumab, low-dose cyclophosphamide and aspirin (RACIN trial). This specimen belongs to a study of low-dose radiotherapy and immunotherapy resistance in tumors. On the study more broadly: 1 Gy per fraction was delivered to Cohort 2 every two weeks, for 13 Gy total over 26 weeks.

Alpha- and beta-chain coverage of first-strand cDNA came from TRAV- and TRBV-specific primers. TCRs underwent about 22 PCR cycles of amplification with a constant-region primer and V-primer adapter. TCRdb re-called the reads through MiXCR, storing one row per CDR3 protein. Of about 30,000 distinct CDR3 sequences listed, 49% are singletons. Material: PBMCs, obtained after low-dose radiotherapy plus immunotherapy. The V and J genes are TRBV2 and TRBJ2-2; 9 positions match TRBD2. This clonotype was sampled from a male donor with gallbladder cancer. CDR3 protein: CASGLAGAVTGELFF. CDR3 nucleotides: TGTGCCAGCGGCTTAGCGGGAGCCGTCACCGGGGAGCTGTTTTTT.